The 13 T cell receptor beta chains presented below share a single source sample, sequenced in a study of blood T cell repertoires in COVID-19. Clones were read by immunoSEQ multiplex PCR, and TCRdb kept only the in-frame ones, dropping some. The data show some 80,000 clones, about 88% seen once. Sequencing was performed on peripheral blood. The receptors were sampled from a woman at least 80 years old with active or convalescent COVID-19.

The V gene is TRBV4-3, the J gene TRBJ2-5; possible D gene TRBD1, 5 bases. Germline V gene data show CDR1 as LGHNA and CDR2 as YSLEER. Deletions cut 4 bases from V and 4 bases from J, with 10 bases between. This CDR3 is built from 13 residues. CDR3 in amino acids: CASSLLRGETQYF. The CDR3 region has the DNA TGCGCCAGCAGCCTACTAAGGGGAGAGACCCAGTACTTC.

This clone was seen just once. The V gene is TRBV3-1 (or the pseudogene TRBV3-2), the J gene TRBJ2-7; TRBD1 might be the D (6 bases). CDR3 length equals 13 residues. Deletions cut 3 bases from V and 5 bases from J, with 11 bases between. Germline loops: CDR1 LGHDT, CDR2 YNNKEL (reference sequence). This CDR3 reads CASSHLGGNEQYF. The CDR3 region has the DNA TGTGCCAGCAGCCATTTAGGGGGTAACGAGCAGTACTTC.

The rearrangement joins TRBV6-2 or TRBV6-3 to TRBJ1-1; the D is unclear. Germline CDR1 is MNHEY and CDR2 is SVGEGT. The CDR3 loop spans 13 amino acids. V lost 2 bases, J lost 5 bases, and 9 bases lay in between. The CDR3 region is CASSYGWRTEAFF. The CDR3 bases are TGTGCCAGCAGTTACGGTTGGAGAACTGAAGCTTTCTTT.

This chain joins TRBV28 and TRBJ2-7; TRBD2 is a possible D gene (7 bases). The CDR3 contains 14 residues. The V and J ends lost 6 bases and 1 base respectively, with 13 bases between them. Per germline, CDR1 MDHEN and CDR2 SYDVKM. CDR3 in amino acids: CASREKGGSYEQYF. The CDR3 DNA follows: TGTGCCAGCAGAGAGAAGGGGGGGTCCTACGAGCAGTACTTC.

This clone was seen a single time. The chain is built from TRBV2 and TRBJ1-1; D gene uncertain. The CDR3 has 18 residues. Germline V lookup: CDR1 SNHLY, CDR2 FYNNEI. The V end was cut by 3 bases, the J end by 0 bases, with 20 bases between. CDR3 nucleotide sequence: TGTGCCAGCAGTGACACCTCAGGAGGAGATGTTATGAACACTGAAGCTTTCTTT. As protein: CASSDTSGGDVMNTEAFF. Full variable domain (missing parts from reference TRBV2 and TRBJ1-1): EPEVTQTPSHQVTQMGQEVILRCVPISNHLYFYWYRQILGQKVEFLVSFYNNEISEKSEIFDDQFSVERPDGSNFTLKIRSTKLEDSAMYFCASSDTSGGDVMNTEAFFGQGTRLTVV.

The gene calls are TRBV28 and TRBJ2-7; 7 nucleotides align to TRBD1. The CDR3 sequence is 16 residues long. Losses at the gene ends were 4 bases for V and 5 bases for J; bases not matched to a gene: 14. Germline CDR1 and CDR2: MDHEN and SYDVKM. CDR3 residues: CASSSPGRGLQNEQYF. The CDR3 region has the DNA TGTGCCAGCAGTTCGCCCGGAAGGGGGCTTCAAAACGAGCAGTACTTC.

The V gene is TRBV29-1, the J gene TRBJ1-3; D unresolved. Deletions cut 1 base from V and 0 bases from J, with 7 bases between. The CDR3 spans 14 residues. Germline lookup yields CDR1 SQVTM and CDR2 ANQGSEA. The CDR3 loop reads CSVEAASSGNTIYF. The CDR3 coding sequence is TGCAGCGTTGAAGCAGCTAGCTCTGGAAACACCATATATTTT.

This clone was seen a single time. This rearrangement joins TRBV5-1 to TRBJ1-1; D unresolved. V lost 4 bases and J lost 4, with 14 bases in between. The CDR3 is 14 residues long. Germline V lookup: CDR1 SGHRS, CDR2 YFSETQ. The chain's CDR3 is CASSPGWVGTEAFF. In DNA form, the CDR3 reads TGCGCCAGCAGCCCGGGGTGGGTGGGCACTGAAGCTTTCTTT. Supplemented by reference TRBV5-1 and TRBJ1-1, the full variable domain reads KAGVTQTPRYLIKTRGQQVTLSCSPISGHRSVSWYQQTPGQGLQFLFEYFSETQRNKGNFPGRFSGRQFSNSRSEMNVSTLELGDSALYLCASSPGWVGTEAFFGQGTRLTVV.

V is TRBV29-1 and J is TRBJ2-1; TRBD2 aligns across 7 bases. Germline lookup yields CDR1 SQVTM and CDR2 ANQGSEA. V was pared by 4 bases and J by 0 bases, with 12 bases of the junction left unmatched. The CDR3 spans 17 residues. The CDR3 loop is CSVGLRGGMSSYNEQFF. The CDR3, as DNA: TGCAGCGTTGGGCTTCGCGGGGGAATGAGCTCCTACAATGAGCAGTTCTTC.

CDR3: CASTPIAGFSYEQYF. CDR3 nucleotides: TGTGCCAGCACTCCTATAGCGGGGTTCTCCTACGAGCAGTACTTC. The V and J genes are TRBV6-5 and TRBJ2-7; the match to TRBD2 covers 8 bases. The CDR3 sequence is 15 residues long. J gave up 0 bases and V 7 bases, and 8 bases lay outside the gene matches. The germline CDR1 and CDR2 sequences are MNHEY and SVGAGI.

This clone came up once. This chain uses TRBV2 with TRBJ1-1; a possible D gene is TRBD1 (6 bases). This CDR3 has 12 residues. Per the germline V gene, CDR1 is SNHLY and CDR2 is FYNNEI. V shed 8 bases and J shed 6 bases, with 13 bases lying between them. CDR3 coding DNA: TGTGCCAGCGAGGGGGTTGAGGCTGAAGCTTTCTTT. Residues: CASEGVEAEAFF.

The CDR3 is CASSYSGGTLDTQYF. The CDR3 DNA sequence: TGTGCCAGCAGTTACTCCGGGGGAACCCTAGATACGCAGTATTTT. This chain joins TRBV6-2 or TRBV6-3 and TRBJ2-3; a possible D gene is TRBD2 (6 bases). There are 15 residues in the CDR3. Trimming removed 0 bases from V and 5 bases from J, with 12 bases in between. Germline values: CDR1 MNHEY, CDR2 SVGEGT.

The sample holds one count of this clone. V usage is TRBV3-1 (or the pseudogene TRBV3-2) and J usage is TRBJ2-5; possibly TRBD1 for D (5 bases). The CDR3 length is 13 residues. Germline-derived CDR1 and CDR2 are LGHDT and YNNKEL (reference sequence). Trimming stripped 7 bases from V and 5 bases from J, with 14 bases between. The CDR3 coding sequence is TGTGCCAGCAATAGGGGCCAAAGGGAGACCCAGTACTTC. Residues: CASNRGQRETQYF.